Presented here are 29 T cell receptor beta chains from one specimen sequenced in a study of blood T cell repertoires in COVID-19. Libraries were prepared by immunoSEQ multiplex PCR; TCRdb keeps only in-frame clonotypes and omits some of them. Here the sample spans approximately 60,000 clones, just over 85% being singletons. Specimen: peripheral blood. The receptors were sampled from a man aged 50-60 years with active COVID-19.

The V gene is TRBV28, the J gene TRBJ2-5, with 7 bases lining up with TRBD2. Germline CDR1 MDHEN, CDR2 SYDVKM. V shed 7 bases, J shed 1 base, and the junction held 6 bases outside the gene matches. CDR3 length: 14 residues. The CDR3 DNA is TGTGCCAGCAACACGGGAGGATCCCAAGAGACCCAGTACTTC. Protein product: CASNTGGSQETQYF.

The gene calls are TRBV3-1 (or the pseudogene TRBV3-2) and TRBJ2-1; 16 positions agree with TRBD2. This CDR3 has 15 residues. With V trimmed by 3 bases and J by 9 bases, 2 bases remained unmatched. CDR1 is LGHDT, CDR2 YNNKEL, per germline (reference sequence). In DNA, the CDR3 is TGTGCCAGCAGCCAGGGACTAGCGGGGGGGCGTGAGCAGTTCTTC. Translated, it gives CASSQGLAGGREQFF.

The chain combines TRBV18 with TRBJ2-1; 13 bases align to TRBD2. In germline, CDR1 is KGHSH, CDR2 LQKENI. With 3 bases clipped from V and 6 bases from J, the junction kept 2 bases outside the gene matches. The length of the CDR3 is 15 residues. The CDR3 coding sequence is TGTGCCAGCTCACCCACTAGCGGGAGGGCCAATGAGCAGTTCTTC. It encodes CASSPTSGRANEQFF. Full variable domain (missing parts from reference TRBV18 and TRBJ2-1): NAGVMQNPRHLVRRRGQEARLRCSPMKGHSHVYWYRQLPEEGLKFMVYLQKENIIDESGMPKERFSAEFPKEGPSILRIQQVVRGDSAAYFCASSPTSGRANEQFFGPGTRLTVL.

The chain has TRBV6-4 and TRBJ1-6; a weak D match, TRBD1 (5 bases). The CDR3 length is 15 residues. V dropped 6 bases and J dropped 0 bases, with 9 bases sitting between them. CDR1 and CDR2 (germline): MRHNA, SNTAGT. CDR3 in DNA: TGTGCCAGCAGGGACACCAGCTCCTATAATTCACCCCTCCACTTT. It encodes CASRDTSSYNSPLHF.

The chain employs TRBV9 and TRBJ2-1; 9 nucleotides align to TRBD2. The length of the CDR3 is 15 residues. Germline trimming cut 0 bases from V and 4 bases from J; bases unmatched to any gene: 2. Germline V gives CDR1 SGDLS, CDR2 YYNGEE. Here the CDR3 DNA reads TGTGCCAGCAGCGTAGCTAGCGGGGCTTACAATGAGCAGTTCTTC. It specifies CASSVASGAYNEQFF.

This clone showed up just once. This chain uses TRBV15 with TRBJ2-3; TRBD2 agrees at 9 bases. The CDR3 is 15 amino acids. Trimming removed 3 bases from V and 2 bases from J; junction bases left unmatched: 3. Germline CDR1 LNHNV, CDR2 YYDKDF (reference sequence). CDR3 in amino acids: CATSSGGRATDTQYF. CDR3 nucleotides: TGTGCCACCAGCAGTGGCGGGAGGGCCACAGATACGCAGTATTTT.

The chain links TRBV9 to TRBJ2-1; TRBD2 agrees at 11 bases. This CDR3 is 17 amino acids long. Germline CDR1 reads SGDLS; CDR2 reads YYNGEE. Trimming removed 4 bases from V and 8 bases from J; junction bases left unmatched: 14. CDR3 sequence reads: CASSPGMGSGGEDEQFF. Written as DNA, the CDR3 is TGTGCCAGCAGCCCAGGGATGGGTAGCGGGGGGGAGGATGAGCAGTTCTTC.

The chain carries TRBV9 and TRBJ2-2; 13 bases agree with TRBD2. CDR3 length: 17 residues. Trimming took 3 bases from V and 4 from J; bases not matched to a gene: 6. CDR1 SGDLS and CDR2 YYNGEE come from the germline V gene. DNA of the CDR3: TGTGCCAGCAGCGGGACTAGCGGGAGTCGGGTCACCGGGGAGCTGTTTTTT. Translated, it gives CASSGTSGSRVTGELFF.

The CDR3: CASSQTGDNEQFF. The CDR3 coding sequence is TGTGCCAGCAGTCAGACAGGGGACAATGAGCAGTTCTTC. The V call is TRBV6-6, the J call TRBJ2-1, with TRBD1 matching 8 bases. V lost 5 bases and J lost 5; bases outside the gene matches: 2. The length of the CDR3 is 13 residues. Germline lookup yields CDR1 MNHNY and CDR2 SVGAGI (reference sequence).

This chain connects TRBV28 to TRBJ1-2, with no clear D. The length of the CDR3 is 12 residues. V was trimmed by 2 bases and J by 8 bases, leaving 9 bases between them. Germline V gene lookup returns CDR1 MDHEN and CDR2 SYDVKM. The CDR3 protein is CASSLVVGGYTF. DNA for the CDR3: TGTGCCAGCAGTTTAGTTGTGGGCGGCTACACCTTC.

This rearrangement joins TRBV5-5 to TRBJ1-5, with D perhaps TRBD1 (5 bases). Trimming shortened V by 1 base and J by 2 bases, and 16 bases separated the two germline ends. CDR3 size: 17 residues. Germline CDR1 reads SGHKS; CDR2 reads YYEKEE (reference sequence). CDR3 residues: CASSLLDINSGNQPQHF. Here the CDR3 DNA reads TGTGCCAGCAGCTTGTTGGACATCAACTCAGGCAATCAGCCCCAGCATTTT.

This chain uses TRBV5-1 with TRBJ2-7; 8 bases are a match to TRBD2. The CDR3 loop spans 17 amino acids. The ends lost 1 base at V and 2 bases at J; junction bases unmatched: 11. Germline CDR1 SGHRS, CDR2 YFSETQ. This CDR3 is CASSLRPAGEVAYEQYF. CDR3 nucleotide sequence: TGCGCCAGCAGCTTGAGACCAGCGGGAGAGGTTGCCTACGAGCAGTACTTC.

The chain combines TRBV24-1 with TRBJ2-1; 8 positions agree with TRBD1. The germline gives CDR1 KGHDR, CDR2 SFDVKD. Trimming cost V 4 bases and J 4 bases; bases outside gene matches: 5. The CDR3 runs 15 residues. This CDR3 reads CATSETGTGYNEQFF. The CDR3, as DNA: TGTGCCACCAGTGAAACCGGGACAGGTTACAATGAGCAGTTCTTC.

This sequence joins TRBV9 and TRBJ1-1, with D possibly being TRBD1 (5 bases). CDR3 length: 14 residues. Trimming removed 3 bases at V and 3 bases at J, with 12 bases between. The germline V gene encodes CDR1 SGDLS and CDR2 YYNGEE. The CDR3 DNA reads as TGTGCCAGCAGCGCGGAGGGGAGGGACACTGAAGCTTTCTTT. It codes for CASSAEGRDTEAFF. Combining the CDR3 with reference TRBV9 and TRBJ1-1 gives the whole variable domain DSGVTQTPKHLITATGQRVTLRCSPRSGDLSVYWYQQSLDQGLQFLIQYYNGEERAKGNILERFSAQQFPDLHSELNLSSLELGDSALYFCASSAEGRDTEAFFGQGTRLTVV.

V is TRBV12-1 and J is TRBJ2-2; the table calls TRBD1, which could not be checked here. TRBV12-1 has pseudogene status. This CDR3 has 13 amino acids. The CDR3 bases are TGTGCCAGCCCCCCCGGTAGGGGCCGGGAGCTGTTTTTT. Translation: CASPPGRGRELFF.

V gene TRBV5-6 combines with J gene TRBJ1-2; TRBD1 matches at 10 bases. V shed 4 bases, J shed 7 bases, and the junction held 16 bases outside the gene matches. The CDR3 extends over 17 amino acids. In germline, CDR1 is SGHDT, CDR2 YYEEEE. CDR3 DNA: TGTGCCAGCAGCGGGGGGTCGGGACAGGGGTTCCCGGGTGGCTACACCTTC. Protein sequence: CASSGGSGQGFPGGYTF.

This chain connects TRBV28 to TRBJ2-1; D unresolved. V was trimmed by 10 bases and J by 9 bases, leaving 13 bases between them. This CDR3 region has 11 residues. The V gene's germline CDR1 is MDHEN and CDR2 SYDVKM. The chain's CDR3 is CATSLVGEQFF. The CDR3 region has the DNA TGTGCCACTTCCCTTGTCGGTGAGCAGTTCTTC.

The chain recombines TRBV21-1 with TRBJ1-2. TRBV21-1 is labeled a pseudogene. The CDR3 runs 15 residues. CDR3 coding DNA: TGTGCCAGACGTCGAAACTCCGCCTCTAACTATGGCTACACCTTC. The encoded protein is CARRRNSASNYGYTF.

The chain has TRBV19 and TRBJ2-5, with D possibly TRBD1 on 5 matching bases. Germline-derived CDR1 and CDR2 are LNHDA and SQIVND (reference sequence). Trimming stripped 2 bases from V and 4 bases from J, with 17 bases between. The CDR3 has 16 amino acids. The CDR3 DNA reads as TGTGCCAGTAGTATAACGGGTCTGGGGCCGGGAGAGACCCAGTACTTC. As protein: CASSITGLGPGETQYF.

This clone is labeled as medium-sized (0.01 to 0.1%). The rearrangement links TRBV5-1 to TRBJ2-2, with D hard to call. The ends were cut back, 4 bases at V and 3 bases at J, with 10 bases in the middle. Germline assignment: CDR1 SGHRS and CDR2 YFSETQ. This CDR3 spans 14 amino acids. The CDR3, as DNA: TGCGCCAGCAGCCCTTCCGCGGACACCGGGGAGCTGTTTTTT. This sequence encodes CASSPSADTGELFF.

This clone has a single count. This chain links TRBV23-1 with TRBJ2-7; D remains unclear. Being an ORF, TRBV23-1 has a function that is uncertain. Trimming stripped 0 bases from V and 6 bases from J, with 15 bases between. The length of the CDR3 is 15 residues. The CDR3 region has the DNA TGCGCCAGCAGTCAATCCCACCTGACGGAGTGCGAGCAGTACTTC. It yields the protein CASSQSHLTECEQYF.

The chain couples TRBV6-2 or TRBV6-3 to TRBJ1-4, with TRBD1 matching over 7 bases. CDR1 MNHEY and CDR2 SVGEGT come from the germline V gene. V shed 5 bases, J shed 7 bases, and the junction held 13 bases outside the gene matches. The CDR3 has 16 residues. CDR3 sequence (DNA): TGTGCCAGCAGTCCCCGGGACAGTCCCCGTGGTGAAAAACTGTTTTTT. Translated, it gives CASSPRDSPRGEKLFF.

The V and J genes are TRBV6-5 and TRBJ2-7, with D perhaps matching TRBD1 (6 bases). The CDR3 is 15 residues long. V lost 2 bases, J lost 1 base, and 12 bases lay in between. CDR1 and CDR2 from the germline V gene are MNHEY and SVGAGI. CDR3 protein: CASSYLGQGSYEQYF. DNA of the CDR3: TGTGCCAGCAGTTACCTGGGGCAGGGGTCCTACGAGCAGTACTTC.

The rearrangement uses TRBV19 and TRBJ2-7; TRBD1 matches 8 bases. Germline V gives CDR1 LNHDA, CDR2 SQIVND (reference sequence). J lost 5 bases, V lost 2 bases, and 5 bases had no gene match. This CDR3 contains 14 residues. The CDR3 DNA reads as TGTGCCAGTAGTATAAGACAGGGGCCCCACGAGCAGTACTTC. It is translated as CASSIRQGPHEQYF.

J is TRBJ1-2 and V is TRBV7-8; no firm D call. This CDR3 comprises 18 residues. Trimming removed 4 bases from V and 1 base from J, with 22 bases in between. Germline V gene sequence: CDR1 SGHVS, CDR2 FQNEAQ. The DNA for the CDR3 is TGTGCCAGCAGCTCGATGATTCAGGAGGGCTCCCTTAACTATGGCTACACCTTC. Translating it yields CASSSMIQEGSLNYGYTF.

The chain combines TRBV6-4 with TRBJ2-1; TRBD2 aligns across 12 bases. The CDR3 sequence is 15 residues long. Trimming cost V 0 bases and J 9 bases; bases outside gene matches: 3. Germline lookup yields CDR1 MRHNA and CDR2 SNTAGT. The DNA for the CDR3 is TGTGCCAGCAGTGACTCCTCTAGCGGGGGGGGTGAGCAGTTCTTC. Its protein is CASSDSSSGGGEQFF.

This CDR3 reads CASSSGLGRGYGYTF. The DNA of the CDR3 is TGTGCCAGCAGTTCCGGCCTCGGGCGGGGCTATGGCTACACCTTC. The chain joins TRBV7-8 to TRBJ1-2; D not certain. The CDR3 length is 15 residues. V was trimmed by 6 bases and J by 4 bases, leaving 18 bases between them. Germline V gene data show CDR1 as SGHVS and CDR2 as FQNEAQ.

The chain combines TRBV9 with TRBJ2-3; the D is unclear. The CDR3 covers 13 residues. Germline loops: CDR1 SGDLS, CDR2 YYNGEE. V shed 4 bases and J shed 6 bases, with 12 bases lying between them. CDR3 amino acids: CASSTRLDDTQYF. CDR3 in DNA: TGTGCCAGCAGCACCCGACTTGACGATACGCAGTATTTT.

The chain combines TRBV7-3 with TRBJ2-3, with unresolved D. V lost 2 bases to trimming and J lost 5 bases, with 11 bases between them. Germline V lookup: CDR1 SGHTA, CDR2 FQGTGA. The CDR3 loop spans 14 amino acids. Here the CDR3 DNA reads TGTGCCAGCAGCTTATTGGTACTTAAAGATACGCAGTATTTT. As protein: CASSLLVLKDTQYF.